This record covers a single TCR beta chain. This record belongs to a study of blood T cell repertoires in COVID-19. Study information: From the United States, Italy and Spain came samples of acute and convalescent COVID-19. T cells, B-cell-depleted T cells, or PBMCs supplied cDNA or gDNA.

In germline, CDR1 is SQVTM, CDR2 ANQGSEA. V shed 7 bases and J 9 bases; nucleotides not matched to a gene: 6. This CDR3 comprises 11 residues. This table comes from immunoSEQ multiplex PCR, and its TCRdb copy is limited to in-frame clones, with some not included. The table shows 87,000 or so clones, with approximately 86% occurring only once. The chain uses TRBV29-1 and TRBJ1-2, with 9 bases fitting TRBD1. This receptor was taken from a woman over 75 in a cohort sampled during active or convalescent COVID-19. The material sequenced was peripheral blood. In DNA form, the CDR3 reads TGCAGCGCGGGGACAGGGTATAGCTACACCTTC. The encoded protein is CSAGTGYSYTF.